This T cell receptor beta chain was sequenced for a study of blood T cell repertoires in COVID-19. Clones were sequenced by immunoSEQ multiplex PCR, and TCRdb holds only the in-frame ones, with some missing. Of about 150,000 clones in the sample, about nine tenths were seen once. The germline V and J ends were trimmed by 3 bases and 7 bases, with 12 bases remaining between them. The CDR3 length is 13 residues. Germline V gives CDR1 LNHDA, CDR2 SQIVND (reference sequence). The receptor was derived from a man aged 45-65 years who had recovered from COVID-19. The chain uses TRBV19 and TRBJ1-2; a weak D match, TRBD1 (6 bases). Input material: PBMCs or T cells enriched from blood (not recorded which). CDR3 loop: CASSIAQGRGYTF. CDR3 sequence (DNA): TGTGCCAGTAGTATCGCACAGGGCCGTGGCTACACCTTC.